One T cell receptor beta chain is described in this entry. Its specificity is unknown. The data are from a study of cytomegalovirus exposure and HLA in healthy donors. Study conclusions and caveats: When a later analysis was performed, an Asian-associated ancestry cluster reportedly had fewer N-insertions than the roughly 670-donor mean.

Trimming removed 5 bases from V and 1 base from J, with 11 bases in between. Germline V gene data show CDR1 as MDHEN and CDR2 as SYDVKM. The CDR3 consists of 14 residues. The PCR contained 60 Vbeta and 13 Jbeta primers. Sequenced by immunoSEQ multiplex PCR; TCRdb stores in-frame clones only, minus some. In the table there are 110,000 to 150,000 clones, roughly 78% of which are singletons. Sample: PBMCs. The clonotype was recovered from a young man in good health and CMV-seronegative. This rearrangement joins TRBV28 to TRBJ1-1; D is perhaps TRBD1 (5 bases). The CDR3 DNA reads TGTGCCAGCAGTACCAGGGTGGGGAACACTGAAGCTTTCTTT. Amino acid sequence: CASSTRVGNTEAFF.